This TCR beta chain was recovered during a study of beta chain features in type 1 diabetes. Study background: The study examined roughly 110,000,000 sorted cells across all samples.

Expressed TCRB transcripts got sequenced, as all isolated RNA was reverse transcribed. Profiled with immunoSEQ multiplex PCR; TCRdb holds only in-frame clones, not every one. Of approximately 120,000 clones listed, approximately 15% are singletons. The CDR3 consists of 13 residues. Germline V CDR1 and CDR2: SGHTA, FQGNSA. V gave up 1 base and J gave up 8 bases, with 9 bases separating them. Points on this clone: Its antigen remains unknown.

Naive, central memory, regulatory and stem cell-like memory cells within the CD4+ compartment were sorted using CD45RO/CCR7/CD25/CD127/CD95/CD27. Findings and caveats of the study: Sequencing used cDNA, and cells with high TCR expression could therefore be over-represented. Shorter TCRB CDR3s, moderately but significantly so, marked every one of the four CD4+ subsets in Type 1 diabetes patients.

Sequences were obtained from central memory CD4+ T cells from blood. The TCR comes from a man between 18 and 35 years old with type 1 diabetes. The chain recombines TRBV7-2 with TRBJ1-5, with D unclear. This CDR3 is CASSLGRRKPQHF. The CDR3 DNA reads TGTGCCAGCAGCTTAGGCCGAAGGAAGCCCCAGCATTTT.